This TCR beta chain was retrieved from a study of T cell responses to AZD1222 COVID-19 vaccine. Only in-frame clones appear in the TCRdb table, and some are missing; sequencing was by immunoSEQ multiplex PCR. Altogether about 150,000 clones are present, approximately 90% being singletons, with the ten largest covering just over 5%. In the case of this clone: The antigen is undetermined.

Points from the study as a whole: Reports say nearly half of spike-specific TCRs go after unmutated variant regions.

The CDR3 runs to 12 residues. V was pared by 3 bases and J by 5 bases, with 7 bases between. The chain joins TRBV12-3 or TRBV12-4 to TRBJ1-2; no clear D. Source: peripheral blood, taken on day 0 of AZD1222 vaccination. The source is an adult in good health. The CDR3 loop reads CASSFEGYGYTF. The CDR3, as DNA: TGTGCCAGCAGTTTTGAAGGGTATGGCTACACCTTC.